Below, 13 T cell receptor beta chains from the same sample are listed, as sequenced in a study of blood T cell repertoires in COVID-19. The protocol was immunoSEQ multiplex PCR, while the TCRdb copy is restricted to in-frame clones and leaves out a portion. The table lists some 180,000 clones, around 83% of them singletons. The sequenced sample consisted of PBMCs or T cells enriched from blood (not recorded which). The receptor set was obtained from a man aged 35-49 years who had recovered from COVID-19.

This clone was picked up one time. The chain joins TRBV10-1 to TRBJ2-1; maybe TRBD1 (6 bases). Germline V lookup: CDR1 WNHNN, CDR2 SYGVQD (reference sequence). This CDR3 comprises 15 residues. V was clipped by 4 bases and J by 2 bases, with 12 bases between them. CDR3 in DNA: TGCGCCAGCAGTGGAGAGAGGGGGACCTACAATGAGCAGTTCTTC. Its protein is CASSGERGTYNEQFF.

The chain has TRBV5-1 and TRBJ1-3; D is possibly TRBD1 (5 bases). This CDR3 is built from 17 residues. Germline V gene sequence: CDR1 SGHRS, CDR2 YFSETQ. V lost 0 bases and J 7 bases, leaving 20 bases between the germline ends. The CDR3 DNA sequence: TGCGCCAGCAGCTTGGATGGGCTAGGGGCCCTGCGGAACACCATATATTTT. It is translated as CASSLDGLGALRNTIYF.

This rearrangement joins TRBV7-9 to TRBJ1-2; D remains ambiguous. Trimming stripped 5 bases from V and 1 base from J, with 14 bases between. CDR1 is SEHNR, CDR2 FQNEAQ, per germline (reference sequence). The CDR3 covers 15 residues. The CDR3 is CASSQDLIINYGYTF. CDR3 bases: TGTGCCAGCAGCCAAGACTTAATTATTAACTATGGCTACACCTTC.

The chain recombines TRBV3-1 (or the pseudogene TRBV3-2) with TRBJ1-3; D uncertain. CDR1 is LGHDT, CDR2 YNNKEL, per germline (reference sequence). Trimming pared 1 base from V and 2 bases from J, leaving 18 bases between. There are 18 residues in the CDR3. The CDR3, as DNA: TGTGCCAGCAGCCAAGGTCTATCCGGCCTGAGGGCTGGAAACACCATATATTTT. It translates to CASSQGLSGLRAGNTIYF.

V and J are TRBV6-1 and TRBJ2-5; D uncertain. V lost 1 base to trimming and J lost 5 bases, with 8 bases between them. The CDR3 loop spans 13 amino acids. Germline CDR1 and CDR2: MNHNS and SASEGT. The DNA for the CDR3 is TGTGCCAGCAGTGAAGGGCAGGTGGAGACCCAGTACTTC. It is translated as CASSEGQVETQYF.

The V gene is TRBV30, the J gene TRBJ1-5, with no clear D. The CDR3 runs to 15 residues. V lost 0 bases, J lost 1 base, and 10 bases lay in between. The germline gives CDR1 GTSNPN, CDR2 SVGIG (reference sequence). The CDR3 DNA is TGTGCCTGGAGTGTCCCATTACGGAGCAATCAGCCCCAGCATTTT. Its translation: CAWSVPLRSNQPQHF.

This clone occurred once. The CDR3 DNA reads TGTGCCAGCTGGGCTAGCGGGCAGAATGAGCAGTTCTTC. It is translated as CASWASGQNEQFF. This rearrangement joins TRBV13 to TRBJ2-1; 8 nucleotides agree with TRBD2. The CDR3 extends over 13 amino acids. V shed 8 bases, J shed 7 bases, and the junction held 7 bases outside the gene matches. Germline CDR1 reads PRHDT; CDR2 reads FYEKMQ (reference sequence).

This clone occurred many times. The rearrangement uses TRBV4-2 and TRBJ1-3; D is undetermined. The germline V and J ends were trimmed by 0 bases and 7 bases, with 10 bases remaining between them. Per the germline V gene, CDR1 is LGHNA and CDR2 is YNFKEQ. The CDR3 is made up of 14 amino acids. CDR3 sequence: CASSQDSPRNTIYF. The CDR3 DNA is TGTGCCAGCAGCCAAGATAGTCCTAGGAACACCATATATTTT.

The genes are TRBV13 and TRBJ2-3, with D unresolved. The V gene's germline CDR1 is PRHDT and CDR2 FYEKMQ (reference sequence). Trimming cost V 3 bases and J 2 bases, with 9 bases left between them. The CDR3 extends over 14 amino acids. Here the CDR3 reads CASSLPTATDTQYF. CDR3 bases: TGTGCCAGCAGCTTGCCCACAGCCACAGATACGCAGTATTTT.

V usage is TRBV27 and J usage is TRBJ2-1, with 7 nucleotides matching TRBD2. CDR3 length: 14 amino acids. V lost 9 bases, J lost 9 bases, and 14 bases stayed unmatched. Germline CDR1 reads MNHEY; CDR2 reads SMNVEV (reference sequence). CDR3 nucleotide sequence: TGTGCCAGTCAGGCTAGCGGCTCTAGTAGTGAGCAGTTCTTC. It codes for CASQASGSSSEQFF.

The chain joins TRBV29-1 to TRBJ2-1, with TRBD2 matching over 7 bases. Germline assignment: CDR1 SQVTM and CDR2 ANQGSEA. The CDR3 is made up of 14 amino acids. The trim removed 6 bases at V and 2 bases at J, leaving 7 bases unmatched. In nucleotides, the CDR3 is TGCAGCGTAGTTGGGACTATTACCTACAATGAGCAGTTCTTC. Protein sequence: CSVVGTITYNEQFF.

This clone showed up just a few times. The chain is built from TRBV6-6 and TRBJ2-4; no reliable D call. Trimming cost V 2 bases and J 4 bases, with 9 bases left between them. The CDR3 sequence is 14 residues long. From germline, CDR1 is MNHNY and CDR2 SVGAGI (reference sequence). The CDR3 sequence: CASSYERPKNIQYF. The CDR3, as DNA: TGTGCCAGCAGTTACGAGCGACCTAAAAACATTCAGTACTTC.

The V and J genes are TRBV7-9 and TRBJ1-4; 8 positions agree with TRBD1. The CDR3 consists of 14 residues. V lost 5 bases and J lost 7; bases outside the gene matches: 6. The V gene's germline CDR1 is SEHNR and CDR2 FQNEAQ (reference sequence). CDR3 in DNA: TGTGCCAGCAGCCTAGACAGGGGTAGTGAAAAACTGTTTTTT. Its protein product is CASSLDRGSEKLFF.